This T cell receptor beta chain was found in a study of blood T cell repertoires in COVID-19. Remarks on this clone: At one end the junction does not follow the germline gene, possibly because of a read error.

Using immunoSEQ multiplex PCR, the repertoire was profiled, and TCRdb retains in-frame clones only, with some absent. The sample lists a few hundred thousand clones, about 81% seen once, with less than 6% in the top ten. CDR1 SGHDT and CDR2 YYEEEE come from the germline V gene. This CDR3 has 13 amino acids. The receptor was derived from a woman aged 70-85 years with COVID-19, enrolled during active disease. Sequencing was done on a sample of peripheral blood. The V and J genes are TRBV5-6 and TRBJ1-2; tentative D call: TRBD1 (5 bases). The CDR3 DNA is TGTGCCAGCAGGCCAGGGCTCCCCTATGGCTATACCTTC. It translates to CASRPGLPYGYTF.